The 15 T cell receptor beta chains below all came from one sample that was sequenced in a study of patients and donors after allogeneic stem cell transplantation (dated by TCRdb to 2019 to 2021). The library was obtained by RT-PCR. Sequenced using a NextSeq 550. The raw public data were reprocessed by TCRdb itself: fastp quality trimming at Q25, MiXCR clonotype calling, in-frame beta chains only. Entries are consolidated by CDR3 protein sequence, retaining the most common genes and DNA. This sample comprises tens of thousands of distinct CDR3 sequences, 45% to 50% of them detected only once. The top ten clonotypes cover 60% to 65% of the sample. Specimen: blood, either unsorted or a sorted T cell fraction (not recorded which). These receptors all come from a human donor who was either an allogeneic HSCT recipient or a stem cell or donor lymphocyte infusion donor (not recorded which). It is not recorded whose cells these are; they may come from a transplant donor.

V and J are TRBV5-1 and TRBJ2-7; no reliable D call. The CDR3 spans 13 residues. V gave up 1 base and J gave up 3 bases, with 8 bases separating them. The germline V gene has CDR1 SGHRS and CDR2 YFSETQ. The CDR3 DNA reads TGCGCCAGCAGCTTGCGACTTGACTACGAGCAGTACTTC. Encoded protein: CASSLRLDYEQYF.

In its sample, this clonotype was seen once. The CDR3 spells CASRTTQRADTQYF. CDR3 nucleotide sequence: TGTGCCAGCAGGACCACCCAGAGGGCAGATACGCAGTATTTT. The chain couples TRBV7-8 to TRBJ2-3; a possible D gene is TRBD2 (5 bases). Germline V gene lookup returns CDR1 SGHVS and CDR2 FQNEAQ. Between the trimmed V and J ends, which lost 6 bases and 4 bases, there was a span of 14 bases. This CDR3 spans 14 amino acids.

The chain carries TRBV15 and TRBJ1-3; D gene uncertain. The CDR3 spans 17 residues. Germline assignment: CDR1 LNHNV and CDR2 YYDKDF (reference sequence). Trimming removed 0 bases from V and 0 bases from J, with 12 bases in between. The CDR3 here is CATSRDRRRASGNTIYF. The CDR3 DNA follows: TGTGCCACCAGCAGAGATCGAAGGAGGGCCTCTGGAAACACCATATATTTT.

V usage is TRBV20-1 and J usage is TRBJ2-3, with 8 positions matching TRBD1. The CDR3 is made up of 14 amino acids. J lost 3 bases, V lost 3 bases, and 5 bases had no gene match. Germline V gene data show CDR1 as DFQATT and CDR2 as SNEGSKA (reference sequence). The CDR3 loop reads CSARQGAKTDTQYF. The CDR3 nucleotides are TGCAGTGCTAGGCAGGGGGCAAAAACAGATACGCAGTATTTT.

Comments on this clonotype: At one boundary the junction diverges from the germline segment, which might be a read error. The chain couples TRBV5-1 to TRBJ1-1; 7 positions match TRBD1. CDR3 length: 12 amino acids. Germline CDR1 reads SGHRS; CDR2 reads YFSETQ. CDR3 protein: CASSWGDSEAFF. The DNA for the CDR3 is TGCGCCAGCAGCTGGGGGGACAGCGAAGCCTTCTTT.

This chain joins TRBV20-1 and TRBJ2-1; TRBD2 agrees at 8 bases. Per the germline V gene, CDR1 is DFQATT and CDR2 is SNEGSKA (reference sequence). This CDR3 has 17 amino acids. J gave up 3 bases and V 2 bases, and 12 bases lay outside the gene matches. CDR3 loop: CSARNPKLAANYNEQFF. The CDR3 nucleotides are TGCAGTGCTAGAAACCCCAAACTAGCGGCCAACTACAATGAGCAGTTCTTC.

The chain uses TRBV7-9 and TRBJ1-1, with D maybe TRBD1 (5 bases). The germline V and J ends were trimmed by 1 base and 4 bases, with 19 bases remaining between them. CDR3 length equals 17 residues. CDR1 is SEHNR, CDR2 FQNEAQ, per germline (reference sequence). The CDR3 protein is CASSLGGATVSLTEAFF. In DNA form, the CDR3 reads TGTGCCAGCAGCTTAGGTGGGGCTACAGTCTCCCTCACTGAAGCTTTCTTT.

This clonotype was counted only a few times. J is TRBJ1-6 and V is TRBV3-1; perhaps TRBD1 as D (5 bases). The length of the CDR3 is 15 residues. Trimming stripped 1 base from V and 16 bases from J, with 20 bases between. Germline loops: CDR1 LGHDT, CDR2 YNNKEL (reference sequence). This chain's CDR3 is CASSQGWTILGGLHF. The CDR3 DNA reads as TGTGCCAGCAGCCAAGGCTGGACGATCTTGGGGGGACTCCACTTT.

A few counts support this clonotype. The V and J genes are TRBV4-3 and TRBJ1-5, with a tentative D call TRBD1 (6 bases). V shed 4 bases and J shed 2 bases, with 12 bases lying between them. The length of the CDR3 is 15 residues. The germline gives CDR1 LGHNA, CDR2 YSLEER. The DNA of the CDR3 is TGCGCCAGCAGCCCCGAGCGACAGGGCAATCAGCCCCAGCATTTT. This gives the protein CASSPERQGNQPQHF.

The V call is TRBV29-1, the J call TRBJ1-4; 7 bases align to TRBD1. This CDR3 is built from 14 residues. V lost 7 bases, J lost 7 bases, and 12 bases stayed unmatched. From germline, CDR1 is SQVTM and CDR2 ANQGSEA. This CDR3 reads CSALEGDRGEKLFF. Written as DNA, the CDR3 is TGCAGCGCACTGGAGGGGGACAGAGGTGAAAAACTGTTTTTT.

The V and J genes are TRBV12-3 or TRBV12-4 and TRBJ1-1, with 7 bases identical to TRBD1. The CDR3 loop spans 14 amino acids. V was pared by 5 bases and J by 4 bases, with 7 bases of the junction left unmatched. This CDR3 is CASSTTGVGTEAFF. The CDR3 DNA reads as TGTGCCAGCAGTACAACAGGGGTAGGCACTGAAGCTTTCTTT.

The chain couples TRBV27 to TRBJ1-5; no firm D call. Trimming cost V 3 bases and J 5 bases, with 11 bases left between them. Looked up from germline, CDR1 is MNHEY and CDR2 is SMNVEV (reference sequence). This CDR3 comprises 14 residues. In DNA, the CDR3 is TGTGCCAGCAGTTTTGCCAAAGCTCATCAGCCCCAGCATTTT. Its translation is CASSFAKAHQPQHF.

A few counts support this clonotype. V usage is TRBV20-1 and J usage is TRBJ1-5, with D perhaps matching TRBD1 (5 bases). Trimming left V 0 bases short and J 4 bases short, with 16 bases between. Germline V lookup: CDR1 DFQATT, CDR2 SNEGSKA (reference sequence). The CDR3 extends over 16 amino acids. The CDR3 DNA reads TGCAGTGCTAGAGACCACAGGTCTCTAGTAAATCAGCCCCAGCATTTT. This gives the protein CSARDHRSLVNQPQHF.

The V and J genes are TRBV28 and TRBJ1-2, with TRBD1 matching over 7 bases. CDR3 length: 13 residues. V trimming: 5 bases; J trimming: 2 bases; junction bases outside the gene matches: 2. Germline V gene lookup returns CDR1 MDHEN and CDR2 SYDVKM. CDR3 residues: CASSGQANYGYTF. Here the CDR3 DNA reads TGTGCCAGCAGTGGACAGGCAAACTATGGCTACACCTTC.

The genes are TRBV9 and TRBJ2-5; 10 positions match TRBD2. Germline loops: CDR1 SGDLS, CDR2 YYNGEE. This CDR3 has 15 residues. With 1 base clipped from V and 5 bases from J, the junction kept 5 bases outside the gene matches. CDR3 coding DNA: TGTGCCAGCAGCGTATCGGGACTAGCGATGGAGACCCAGTACTTC. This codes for CASSVSGLAMETQYF. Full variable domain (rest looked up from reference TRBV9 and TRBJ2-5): DSGVTQTPKHLITATGQRVTLRCSPRSGDLSVYWYQQSLDQGLQFLIQYYNGEERAKGNILERFSAQQFPDLHSELNLSSLELGDSALYFCASSVSGLAMETQYFGPGTRLLVL.